The 19 T cell receptor beta chains reported below all come from one sample, sequenced in a study of a mutant IDH1 vaccine in newly diagnosed glioma. Their antigens are not known. Data came from immunoSEQ multiplex PCR; TCRdb stores just in-frame clones and leaves some out. The sample shows fewer than 70,000 clones, approximately 80% of them seen only once. The time point denotes: week 11, during vaccination. Vaccinated patients received 300 ug of mutant IDH1 20-mer peptide per dose, with topical imiquimod. This specimen consisted of PBMCs, obtained from a glioma patient whose treatment included an IDH1 peptide vaccine. These TCRs come from a man younger than 45 with glioma.

The chain joins TRBV27 to TRBJ2-1; D uncertain. Trimming shortened V by 0 bases and J by 5 bases, and 11 bases separated the two germline ends. This CDR3 has 15 amino acids. Germline CDR1 and CDR2: MNHEY and SMNVEV (reference sequence). The CDR3, as DNA: TGTGCCAGCAGTTTATCATCGGGCCTGAACAATGAGCAGTTCTTC. This encodes CASSLSSGLNNEQFF.

V gene TRBV7-2 combines with J gene TRBJ2-1, with D unclear. CDR3 size: 15 residues. Trimming left V 7 bases short and J 0 bases short, with 13 bases between. Looked up from germline, CDR1 is SGHTA and CDR2 is FQGNSA. The CDR3 DNA follows: TGTGCCAGCACCCTGGCGGTAAGCTCCTACAATGAGCAGTTCTTC. Translation: CASTLAVSSYNEQFF.

V and J are TRBV5-1 and TRBJ2-2; 7 bases map to TRBD1. Unmatched junction bases numbered 7, after V lost 4 bases and J lost 4 bases. Germline V gene data show CDR1 as SGHRS and CDR2 as YFSETQ. The CDR3 covers 15 residues. The CDR3 bases are TGCGCCAGCAGCCTCCGGGACAGCACCACCGGGGAGCTGTTTTTT. This encodes CASSLRDSTTGELFF.

The gene calls are TRBV28 and TRBJ2-7; unclear D gene. Trimming took 4 bases from V and 7 from J, leaving 11 bases between them. This CDR3 has 12 residues. The V gene's germline CDR1 is MDHEN and CDR2 SYDVKM. The CDR3 loop is CASSSLPGEQYF. The CDR3 bases are TGTGCCAGCAGTTCGCTCCCCGGGGAGCAGTACTTC.

The chain links TRBV5-6 to TRBJ2-2, with D maybe TRBD2 (6 bases). Trimming pared 4 bases from V and 6 bases from J, leaving 25 bases between. The CDR3 loop spans 18 amino acids. CDR1 SGHDT and CDR2 YYEEEE come from the germline V gene. CDR3 in amino acids: CASSAGTGLLPLAGELFF. The CDR3 nucleotides read TGTGCCAGCAGCGCTGGAACGGGACTCCTCCCGTTGGCCGGGGAGCTGTTTTTT.

This clone was recorded only once. The rearrangement links TRBV28 to TRBJ2-1, with D possibly matching TRBD1 (5 bases). This CDR3 is built from 19 residues. The V end lost 5 bases, the J end lost 0 bases, and 23 bases lay between the germline ends. The germline gives CDR1 MDHEN, CDR2 SYDVKM. The CDR3 DNA follows: TGTGCCAGCAGTCACACTACCTCAGGACACCTGAGCTCCTACAATGAGCAGTTCTTC. It yields the protein CASSHTTSGHLSSYNEQFF.

The chain uses TRBV27 and TRBJ1-1; perhaps TRBD1 as D (6 bases). CDR1 MNHEY and CDR2 SMNVEV come from the germline V gene (reference sequence). This CDR3 spans 14 amino acids. The V and J ends lost 6 bases and 5 bases respectively, with 16 bases between them. CDR3 DNA: TGTGCCAGCAGGCCCGGGGGGCTGATGACTGAAGCTTTCTTT. This translates into CASRPGGLMTEAFF.

The chain has TRBV7-7 and TRBJ2-5, with D maybe TRBD1 (6 bases). CDR1 and CDR2 (germline): SSHAT, FNYEAQ (reference sequence). This CDR3 has 14 amino acids. V was trimmed by 5 bases and J by 5 bases, leaving 15 bases between them. The CDR3 DNA reads as TGTGCCAGCAGCCCCCCCGACAGGCGGGAGACCCAGTACTTC. Translated: CASSPPDRRETQYF.

This clone has more than one count but fewer than ten. The chain employs TRBV28 and TRBJ1-2; the D is unclear. V lost 6 bases to trimming and J lost 3 bases, with 11 bases between them. This CDR3 has 13 amino acids. The V gene's germline CDR1 is MDHEN and CDR2 SYDVKM. CDR3 residues: CASRAGGYYGYTF. The CDR3 DNA follows: TGTGCCAGCAGGGCGGGCGGCTACTATGGCTACACCTTC.

The chain joins TRBV5-1 to TRBJ2-1; D gene ambiguous. The CDR3 is 14 residues long. CDR1 is SGHRS, CDR2 YFSETQ, per germline. Trimming stripped 4 bases from V and 1 base from J, with 9 bases between. The CDR3 spells CASSPAPSYNEQFF. In DNA form, the CDR3 reads TGCGCCAGCAGCCCGGCGCCGTCCTACAATGAGCAGTTCTTC.

The V gene is TRBV5-4, the J gene TRBJ1-6; unclear D gene. V lost 0 bases and J 10 bases, leaving 11 bases between the germline ends. CDR1 SGHNT and CDR2 YYREEE come from the germline V gene (reference sequence). The CDR3 sequence is 14 residues long. The CDR3: CASSLGQFRSPLHF. CDR3 bases: TGTGCCAGCAGCTTGGGACAATTTCGATCACCCCTCCACTTT.

On this clone itself: This CDR3 is also generated by other DNA sequences in the sample. The chain carries TRBV7-9 and TRBJ2-5; either TRBD1 or TRBD2 may supply D (5 bases each). V was trimmed by 0 bases and J by 5 bases, leaving 10 bases between them. Germline-derived CDR1 and CDR2 are SEHNR and FQNEAQ (reference sequence). The CDR3 is 14 residues long. CDR3 in amino acids: CASSLARDEETQYF. CDR3 coding DNA: TGTGCCAGCAGCTTAGCGAGGGACGAGGAGACCCAGTACTTC.

This clone showed up just a few times. The V and J genes are TRBV7-9 and TRBJ1-2; D uncertain. Trimming left V 1 base short and J 0 bases short, with 9 bases between. Germline CDR1 SEHNR, CDR2 FQNEAQ (reference sequence). The CDR3 runs 15 residues. The CDR3 DNA sequence: TGTGCCAGCAGCTTAGTCTCATTAGCTAACTATGGCTACACCTTC. This translates into CASSLVSLANYGYTF. Full variable domain (remainder filled in from reference TRBV7-9 and TRBJ1-2): DTGVSQNPRHKITKRGQNVTFRCDPISEHNRLYWYRQTLGQGPEFLTYFQNEAQLEKSRLLSDRFSAERPKGSFSTLEIQRTEQGDSAMYLCASSLVSLANYGYTFGSGTRLTVV.

The chain uses TRBV9 and TRBJ1-1, with D possibly matching TRBD1 (5 bases). The CDR3 is 16 amino acids. Germline CDR1 reads SGDLS; CDR2 reads YYNGEE. V lost 3 bases and J 4 bases, leaving 19 bases between the germline ends. DNA for the CDR3: TGTGCCAGCAGCGGCCTAGGGACCCCGGGGTGCACTGAAGCTTTCTTT. Translated, it gives CASSGLGTPGCTEAFF.

CDR3 DNA: TGTGCCTGGAGTGGGACAGGCTTGGGGACCCAGTACTTC. Translated: CAWSGTGLGTQYF. The chain has TRBV30 and TRBJ2-5, with 7 bases identical to TRBD1. This CDR3 contains 13 residues. Germline-derived CDR1 and CDR2 are GTSNPN and SVGIG (reference sequence). J lost 7 bases, V lost 1 base, and 6 bases had no gene match. Variable domain in full (rest from reference TRBV30 and TRBJ2-5): SQTIHQWPATLVQPVGSPLSLECTVEGTSNPNLYWYRQAAGRGLQLLFYSVGIGQISSEVPQNLSASRPQDRQFILSSKKLLLSDSGFYLCAWSGTGLGTQYFGPGTRLLVL.

This clone was observed a handful of times. The chain recombines TRBV13 with TRBJ2-6; 11 positions agree with TRBD2. CDR1 is PRHDT and CDR2 is FYEKMQ in the germline V gene (reference sequence). Losses at the gene ends were 5 bases for V and 2 bases for J; bases not matched to a gene: 5. CDR3 length equals 17 residues. CDR3 amino acids: CASSDSGGGPGANVLTF. DNA for the CDR3: TGTGCCAGCAGCGATAGCGGGGGGGGTCCTGGGGCCAACGTCCTGACTTTC.

This rearrangement joins TRBV6-1 to TRBJ2-7; D uncertain. The germline CDR1 and CDR2 sequences are MNHNS and SASEGT. The CDR3 length is 13 residues. V was pared by 4 bases and J by 2 bases, with 9 bases between. This CDR3 is CASSGSAPYEQYF. As DNA, the CDR3 is TGTGCCAGCAGTGGATCTGCGCCCTACGAGCAGTACTTC.

Here the CDR3 DNA reads TGTGCCAGCTCACCCGCATCCCAGCGAGGAAACACCATATATTTT. Its protein product is CASSPASQRGNTIYF. The chain combines TRBV18 with TRBJ1-3; no clear D. Germline V gene data show CDR1 as KGHSH and CDR2 as LQKENI. The CDR3 runs 15 residues. The germline V and J ends were trimmed by 3 bases and 4 bases, with 13 bases remaining between them.

V usage is TRBV28 and J usage is TRBJ2-3; the match to TRBD2 covers 10 bases. The V and J ends lost 5 bases and 2 bases, in that order; junction bases with no gene match: 4. Germline V CDR1 and CDR2: MDHEN, SYDVKM. The CDR3 sequence is 15 residues long. The CDR3 is CASSTLAGNTDTQYF. CDR3 nucleotide sequence: TGTGCCAGCAGTACACTAGCGGGGAACACAGATACGCAGTATTTT.